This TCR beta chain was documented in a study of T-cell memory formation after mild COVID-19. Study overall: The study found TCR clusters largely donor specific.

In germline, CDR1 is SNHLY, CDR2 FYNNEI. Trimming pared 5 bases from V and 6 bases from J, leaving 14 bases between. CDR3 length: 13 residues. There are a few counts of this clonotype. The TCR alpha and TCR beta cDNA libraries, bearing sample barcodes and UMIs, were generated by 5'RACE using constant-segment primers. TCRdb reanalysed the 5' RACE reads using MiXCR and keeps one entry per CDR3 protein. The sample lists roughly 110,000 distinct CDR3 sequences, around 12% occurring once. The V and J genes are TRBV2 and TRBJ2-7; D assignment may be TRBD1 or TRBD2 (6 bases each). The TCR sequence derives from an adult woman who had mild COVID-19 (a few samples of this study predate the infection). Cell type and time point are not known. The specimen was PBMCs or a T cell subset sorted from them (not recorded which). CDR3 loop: CASSILGGGEQYF. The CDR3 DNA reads TGTGCCAGCAGTATATTGGGGGGCGGCGAGCAGTACTTC.